Included here is one T cell receptor beta chain sequence, with context. Antigen specificity is unknown. This entry comes from a study of graft-versus-host responses after intestinal transplantation. Study context: Anti-thymocyte globulin served as induction for all recipients, who then took tacrolimus and steroids for approximately three years.

General study points: Recipient marrow contained GvH clones, some of which appeared first in ileum or blood. Within the allografts of patients who had graft-donor T cell macrochimerism, graft-versus-host to host-versus-graft clonal ratios were high. Researchers found peak circulating GvH clone levels linked to early post-transplant HvG declines.

Some clones are missing from TCRdb's copy, which holds only in-frame ones; the method was immunoSEQ multiplex PCR. The sample records about 70,000 clones, almost 90% being singletons. Germline lookup yields CDR1 MGHRA and CDR2 YSYEKL. The CDR3 has 14 residues. Trimming took 2 bases from V and 6 from J, leaving 11 bases between them. This rearrangement joins TRBV4-1 to TRBJ2-1; D may be TRBD2 (6 bases). The clonotype was recovered from a human donor who was the organ donor for an intestinal transplant. The sequences come from unstimulated CD8+ T cells sorted from spleen or lymph node cells, collected before transplant. Here the CDR3 DNA reads TGCGCCAGCAGCCAATCTGTGCGGGGCAATGAGCAGTTCTTC. It specifies CASSQSVRGNEQFF.